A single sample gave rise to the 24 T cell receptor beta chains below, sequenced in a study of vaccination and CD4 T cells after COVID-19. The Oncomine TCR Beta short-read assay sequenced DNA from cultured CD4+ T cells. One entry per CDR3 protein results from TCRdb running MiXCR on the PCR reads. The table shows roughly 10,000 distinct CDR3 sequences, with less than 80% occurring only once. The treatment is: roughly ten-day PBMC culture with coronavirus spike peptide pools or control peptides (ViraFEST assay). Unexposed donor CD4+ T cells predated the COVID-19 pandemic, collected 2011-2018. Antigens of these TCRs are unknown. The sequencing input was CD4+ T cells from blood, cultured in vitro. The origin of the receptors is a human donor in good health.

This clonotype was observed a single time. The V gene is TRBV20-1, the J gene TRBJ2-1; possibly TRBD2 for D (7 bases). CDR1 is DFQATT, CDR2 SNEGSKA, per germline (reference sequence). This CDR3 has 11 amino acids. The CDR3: CRVGGPNEQFF. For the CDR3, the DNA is TGCAGGGTGGGGGGGCCCAATGAGCAGTTCTTC.

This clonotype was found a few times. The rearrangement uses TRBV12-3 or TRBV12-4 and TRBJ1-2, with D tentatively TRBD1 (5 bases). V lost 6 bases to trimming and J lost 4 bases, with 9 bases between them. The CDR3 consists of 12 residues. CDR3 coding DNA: TGTGCCAGCAGAGGGGATCCCTATGGCTACACCTTC. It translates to CASRGDPYGYTF.

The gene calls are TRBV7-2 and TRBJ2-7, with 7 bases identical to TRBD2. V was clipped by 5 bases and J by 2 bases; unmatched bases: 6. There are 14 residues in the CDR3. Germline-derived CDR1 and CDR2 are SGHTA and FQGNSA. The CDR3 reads CASSRLGGPYEQYF. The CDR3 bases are TGTGCCAGCAGCCGCCTGGGAGGGCCCTACGAGCAGTACTTC.

Here the CDR3 DNA reads TGTGCCAGCAGTACTGGACAGGGGTACGGCTATGGCTACACCTTC. Its protein is CASSTGQGYGYGYTF. The chain uses TRBV6-1 and TRBJ1-2, with TRBD1 matching over 9 bases. Germline V lookup: CDR1 MNHNS, CDR2 SASEGT. The CDR3 covers 15 residues. After removal of 5 bases from V and 4 bases from J, the junction contained 8 bases not matched to a gene.

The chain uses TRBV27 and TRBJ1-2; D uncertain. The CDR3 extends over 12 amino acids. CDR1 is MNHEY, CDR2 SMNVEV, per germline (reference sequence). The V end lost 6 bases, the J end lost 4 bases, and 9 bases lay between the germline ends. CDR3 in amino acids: CASSPGPYGYTF. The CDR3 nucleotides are TGTGCCAGCAGCCCGGGCCCCTATGGCTACACCTTC.

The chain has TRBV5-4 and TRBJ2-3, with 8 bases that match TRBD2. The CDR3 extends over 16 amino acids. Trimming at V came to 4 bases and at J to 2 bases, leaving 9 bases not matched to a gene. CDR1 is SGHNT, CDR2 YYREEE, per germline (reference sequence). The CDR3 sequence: CASSPGVAGITDTQYF. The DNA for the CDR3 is TGTGCCAGCAGCCCTGGGGTAGCGGGAATCACAGATACGCAGTATTTT.

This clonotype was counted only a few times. The CDR3 region is CASRGTGGNTEAFF. The CDR3 DNA reads as TGTGCCAGCAGGGGGACAGGGGGGAACACTGAAGCTTTCTTT. The chain is built from TRBV6-1 and TRBJ1-1; 11 nucleotides line up with TRBD1. Germline-derived CDR1 and CDR2 are MNHNS and SASEGT. Losses at the gene ends were 6 bases for V and 1 base for J; bases not matched to a gene: 1. The CDR3 extends over 14 amino acids.

CDR3 DNA sequence: TGTGCCAGCAGTTTCGTCCCCTCTAGAGGCTACACCTTC. As protein: CASSFVPSRGYTF. The chain has TRBV28 and TRBJ1-2; D gene uncertain. Trimming took 3 bases from V and 8 from J, leaving 13 bases between them. The CDR3 is 13 amino acids. Looked up from germline, CDR1 is MDHEN and CDR2 is SYDVKM.

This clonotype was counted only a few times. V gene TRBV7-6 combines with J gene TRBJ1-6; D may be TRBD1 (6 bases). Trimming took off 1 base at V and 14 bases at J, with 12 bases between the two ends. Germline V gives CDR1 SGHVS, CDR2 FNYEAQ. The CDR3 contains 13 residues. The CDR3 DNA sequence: TGTGCCAGCAGCTTAGGTCCAGGGGTATCCCTCCACTTT. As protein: CASSLGPGVSLHF.

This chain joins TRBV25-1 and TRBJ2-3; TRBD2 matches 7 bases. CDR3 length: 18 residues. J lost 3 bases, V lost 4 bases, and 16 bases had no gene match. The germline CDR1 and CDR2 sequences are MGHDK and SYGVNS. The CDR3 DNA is TGTGCCAGCAGTGTTTCGACTGGCGGGAGAGTAGGGACAGATACGCAGTATTTT. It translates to CASSVSTGGRVGTDTQYF.

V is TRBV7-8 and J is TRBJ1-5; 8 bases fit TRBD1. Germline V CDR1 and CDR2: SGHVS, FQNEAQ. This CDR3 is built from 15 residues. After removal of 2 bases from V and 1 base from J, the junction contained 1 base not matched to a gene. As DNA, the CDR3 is TGTGCCAGCAGCTTACGGACAGGGAGCAATCAGCCCCAGCATTTT. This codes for CASSLRTGSNQPQHF.

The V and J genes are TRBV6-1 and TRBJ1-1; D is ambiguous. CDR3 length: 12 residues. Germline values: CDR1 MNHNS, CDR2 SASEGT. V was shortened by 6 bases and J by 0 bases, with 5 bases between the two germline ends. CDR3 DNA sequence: TGTGCCAGCAGGGCATTGAACACTGAAGCTTTCTTT. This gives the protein CASRALNTEAFF.

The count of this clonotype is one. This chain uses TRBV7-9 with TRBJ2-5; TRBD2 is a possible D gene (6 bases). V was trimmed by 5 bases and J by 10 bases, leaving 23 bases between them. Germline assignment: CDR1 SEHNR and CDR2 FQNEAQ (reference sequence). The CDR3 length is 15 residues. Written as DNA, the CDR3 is TGTGCCAGCAGCCCGAATCTTCGGGACTCGGGGTACCAGTACTTC. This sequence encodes CASSPNLRDSGYQYF.

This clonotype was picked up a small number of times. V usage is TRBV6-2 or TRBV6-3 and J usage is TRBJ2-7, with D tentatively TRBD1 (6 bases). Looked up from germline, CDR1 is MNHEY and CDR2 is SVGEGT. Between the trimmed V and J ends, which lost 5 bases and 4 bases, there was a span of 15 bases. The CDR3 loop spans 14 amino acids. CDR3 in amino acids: CASSQQGGRYEQYF. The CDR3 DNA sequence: TGTGCCAGCAGTCAACAAGGGGGTCGGTACGAGCAGTACTTC.

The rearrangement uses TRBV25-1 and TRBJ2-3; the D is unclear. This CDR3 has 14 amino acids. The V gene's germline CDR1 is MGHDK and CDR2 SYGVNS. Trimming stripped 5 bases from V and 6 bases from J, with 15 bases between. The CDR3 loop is CASSPPGSSDTQYF. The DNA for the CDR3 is TGTGCCAGCAGTCCTCCCGGTTCATCGGATACGCAGTATTTT.

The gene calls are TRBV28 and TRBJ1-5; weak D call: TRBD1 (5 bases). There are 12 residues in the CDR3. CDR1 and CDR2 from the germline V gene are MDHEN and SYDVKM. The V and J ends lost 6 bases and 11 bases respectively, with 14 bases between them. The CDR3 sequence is CASRLGDRAQHF. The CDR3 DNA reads TGTGCCAGCAGATTGGGGGATCGGGCCCAGCATTTT.

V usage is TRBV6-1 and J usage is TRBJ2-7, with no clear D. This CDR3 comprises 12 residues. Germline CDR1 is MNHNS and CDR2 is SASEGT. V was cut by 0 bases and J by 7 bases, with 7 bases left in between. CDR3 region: CASSEASEEQYF. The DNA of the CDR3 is TGTGCCAGCAGTGAAGCCTCTGAGGAGCAGTACTTC.

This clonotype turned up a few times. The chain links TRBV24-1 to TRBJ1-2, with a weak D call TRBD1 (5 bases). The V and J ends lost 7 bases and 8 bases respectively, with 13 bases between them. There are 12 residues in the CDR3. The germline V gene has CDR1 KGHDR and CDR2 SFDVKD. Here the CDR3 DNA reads TGTGCCACCAGCTCCCCGGAGGGGGGCTACACCTTC. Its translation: CATSSPEGGYTF.

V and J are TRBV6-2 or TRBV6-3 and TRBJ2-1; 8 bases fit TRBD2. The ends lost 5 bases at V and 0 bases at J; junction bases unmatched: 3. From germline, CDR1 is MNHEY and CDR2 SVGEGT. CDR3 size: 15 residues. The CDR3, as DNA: TGTGCCAGCAGTCTAGCGGGCCTCTCCTACAATGAGCAGTTCTTC. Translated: CASSLAGLSYNEQFF.

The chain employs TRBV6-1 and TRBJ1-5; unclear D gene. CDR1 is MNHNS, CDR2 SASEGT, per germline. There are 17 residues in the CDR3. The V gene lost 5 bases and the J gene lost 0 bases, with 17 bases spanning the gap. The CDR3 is CASSIANPLYSNQPQHF. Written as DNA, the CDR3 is TGTGCCAGCAGTATTGCCAACCCGTTGTATAGCAATCAGCCCCAGCATTTT.

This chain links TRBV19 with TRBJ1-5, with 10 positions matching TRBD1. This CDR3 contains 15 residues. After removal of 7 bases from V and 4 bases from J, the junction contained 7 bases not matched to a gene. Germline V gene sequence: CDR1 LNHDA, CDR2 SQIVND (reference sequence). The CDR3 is CASIPGQGINQPQHF. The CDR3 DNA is TGTGCCAGTATTCCGGGACAGGGGATAAATCAGCCCCAGCATTTT.

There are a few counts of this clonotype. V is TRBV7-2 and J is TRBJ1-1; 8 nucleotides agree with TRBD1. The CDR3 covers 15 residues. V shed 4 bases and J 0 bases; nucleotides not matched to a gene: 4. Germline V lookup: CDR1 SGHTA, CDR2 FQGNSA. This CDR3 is CASSSYRGMNTEAFF. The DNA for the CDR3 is TGTGCCAGCAGCTCTTACAGGGGGATGAACACTGAAGCTTTCTTT.

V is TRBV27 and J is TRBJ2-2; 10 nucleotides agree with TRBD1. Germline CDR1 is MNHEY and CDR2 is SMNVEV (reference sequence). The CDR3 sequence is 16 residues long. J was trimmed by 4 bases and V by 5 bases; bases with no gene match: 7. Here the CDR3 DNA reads TGTGCCAGCAGTAGACGACAGGGGGCCGGCACCGGGGAGCTGTTTTTT. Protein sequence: CASSRRQGAGTGELFF.

This CDR3 reads CASSPRDRDSTQYF. The CDR3 nucleotides read TGTGCCAGCAGCCCCCGGGACAGGGATTCGACCCAGTACTTC. This sequence joins TRBV7-7 and TRBJ2-5; 9 bases map to TRBD1. The CDR3 runs 14 residues. V lost 5 bases to trimming and J lost 7 bases; unmatched junction nucleotides: 8. Germline CDR1 reads SSHAT; CDR2 reads FNYEAQ (reference sequence).